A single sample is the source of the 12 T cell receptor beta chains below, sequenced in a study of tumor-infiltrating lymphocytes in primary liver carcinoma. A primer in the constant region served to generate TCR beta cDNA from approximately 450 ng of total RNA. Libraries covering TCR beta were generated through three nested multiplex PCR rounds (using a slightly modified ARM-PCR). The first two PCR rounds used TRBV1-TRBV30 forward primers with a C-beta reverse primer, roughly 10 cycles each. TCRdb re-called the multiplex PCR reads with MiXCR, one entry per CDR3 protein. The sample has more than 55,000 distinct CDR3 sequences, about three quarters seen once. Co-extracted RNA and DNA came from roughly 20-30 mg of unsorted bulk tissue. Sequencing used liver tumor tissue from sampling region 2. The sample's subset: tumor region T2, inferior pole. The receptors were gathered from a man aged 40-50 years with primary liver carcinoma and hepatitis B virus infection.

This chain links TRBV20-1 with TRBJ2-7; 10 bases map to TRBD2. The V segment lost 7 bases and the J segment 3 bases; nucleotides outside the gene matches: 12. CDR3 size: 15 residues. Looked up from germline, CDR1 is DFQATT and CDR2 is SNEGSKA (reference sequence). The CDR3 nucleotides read TGCAGTGTTCCCCTCGGGCTAGCGGGGGACTACGAGCAGTACTTC. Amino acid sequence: CSVPLGLAGDYEQYF.

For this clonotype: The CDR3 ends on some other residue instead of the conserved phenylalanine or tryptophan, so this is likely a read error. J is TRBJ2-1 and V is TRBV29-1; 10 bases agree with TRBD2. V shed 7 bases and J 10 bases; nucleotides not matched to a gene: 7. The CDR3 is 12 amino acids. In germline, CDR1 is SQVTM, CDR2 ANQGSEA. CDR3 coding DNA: TGCAGCGCGGGACTAGCGTTAAAAGAGCAGTTCTCA. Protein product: CSAGLALKEQFS.

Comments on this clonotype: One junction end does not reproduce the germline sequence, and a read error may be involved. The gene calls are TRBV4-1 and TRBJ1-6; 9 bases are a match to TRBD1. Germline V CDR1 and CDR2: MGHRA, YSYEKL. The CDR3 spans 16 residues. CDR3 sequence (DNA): TGCGCCAGCTGCCACCACCCACAGGGGGCGAATTCACCCCTCCACTTT. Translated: CASCHHPQGANSPLHF.

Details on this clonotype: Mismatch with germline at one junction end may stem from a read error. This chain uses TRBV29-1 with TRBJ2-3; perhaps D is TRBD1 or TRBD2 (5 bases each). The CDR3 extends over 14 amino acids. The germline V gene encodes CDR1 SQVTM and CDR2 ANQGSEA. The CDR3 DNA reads TGCAGCGGCCTAAGCGCGAGGGGAACAGATACACAGTATTTT. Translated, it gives CSGLSARGTDTQYF.

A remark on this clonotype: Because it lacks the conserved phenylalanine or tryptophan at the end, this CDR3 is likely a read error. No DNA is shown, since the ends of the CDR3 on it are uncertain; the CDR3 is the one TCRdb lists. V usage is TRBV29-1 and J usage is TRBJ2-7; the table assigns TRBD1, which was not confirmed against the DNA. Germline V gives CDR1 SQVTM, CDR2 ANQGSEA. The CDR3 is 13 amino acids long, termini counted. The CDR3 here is CSVTGTGRGEKYL.

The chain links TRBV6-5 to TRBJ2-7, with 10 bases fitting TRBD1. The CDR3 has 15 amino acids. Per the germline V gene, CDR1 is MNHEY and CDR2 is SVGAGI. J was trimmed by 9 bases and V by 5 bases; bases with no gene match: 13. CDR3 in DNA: TGTGCCAGCAGTCTCACCGGGACAGGGGTTCACATGCAGTACTTC. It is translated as CASSLTGTGVHMQYF.

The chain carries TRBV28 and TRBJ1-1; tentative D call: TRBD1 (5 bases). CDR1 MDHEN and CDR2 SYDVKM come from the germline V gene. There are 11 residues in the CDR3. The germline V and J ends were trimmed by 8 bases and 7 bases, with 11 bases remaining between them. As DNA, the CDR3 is TGTGCCAGCGATTTTGGGGGTGAAGCTTTCTTT. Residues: CASDFGGEAFF.

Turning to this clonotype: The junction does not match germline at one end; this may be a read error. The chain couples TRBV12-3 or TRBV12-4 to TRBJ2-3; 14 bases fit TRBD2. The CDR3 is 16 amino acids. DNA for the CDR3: TGCGCCAGCAGCCCGGGACTAGCGGGGGCCACAAATACGCAGTATTTT. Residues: CASSPGLAGATNTQYF.

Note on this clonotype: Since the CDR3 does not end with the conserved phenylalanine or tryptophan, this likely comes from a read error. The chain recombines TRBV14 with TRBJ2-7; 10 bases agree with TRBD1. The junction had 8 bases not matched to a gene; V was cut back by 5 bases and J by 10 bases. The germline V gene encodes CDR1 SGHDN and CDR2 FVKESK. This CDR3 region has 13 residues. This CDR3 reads CASSGTGAGDQYL. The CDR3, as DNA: TGTGCCAGCAGCGGGACAGGGGCTGGCGATCAGTACTTA.

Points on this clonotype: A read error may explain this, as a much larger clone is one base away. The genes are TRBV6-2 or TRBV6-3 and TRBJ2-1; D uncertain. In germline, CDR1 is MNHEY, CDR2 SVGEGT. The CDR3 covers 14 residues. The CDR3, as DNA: TGTACCAGCAGTTTGCCCGGTCCATACAATGAGCAGTTCTTC. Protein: CTSSLPGPYNEQFF.

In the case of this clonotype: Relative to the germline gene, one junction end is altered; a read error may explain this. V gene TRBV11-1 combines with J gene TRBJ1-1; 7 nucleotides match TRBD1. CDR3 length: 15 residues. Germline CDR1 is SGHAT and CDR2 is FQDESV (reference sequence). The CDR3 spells CASSPRQGRNTESFF. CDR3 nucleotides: TGTGCCAGCAGCCCGCGACAGGGTCGGAACACTGAATCTTTCTTT.

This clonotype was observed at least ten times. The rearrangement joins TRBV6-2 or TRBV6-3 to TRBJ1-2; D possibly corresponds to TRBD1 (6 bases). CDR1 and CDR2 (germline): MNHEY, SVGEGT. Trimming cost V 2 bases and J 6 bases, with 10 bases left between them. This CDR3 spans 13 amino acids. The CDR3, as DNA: TGTGCCAGCAGTTACCGCCAGGGGAATGGCTACACCTTC. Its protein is CASSYRQGNGYTF.